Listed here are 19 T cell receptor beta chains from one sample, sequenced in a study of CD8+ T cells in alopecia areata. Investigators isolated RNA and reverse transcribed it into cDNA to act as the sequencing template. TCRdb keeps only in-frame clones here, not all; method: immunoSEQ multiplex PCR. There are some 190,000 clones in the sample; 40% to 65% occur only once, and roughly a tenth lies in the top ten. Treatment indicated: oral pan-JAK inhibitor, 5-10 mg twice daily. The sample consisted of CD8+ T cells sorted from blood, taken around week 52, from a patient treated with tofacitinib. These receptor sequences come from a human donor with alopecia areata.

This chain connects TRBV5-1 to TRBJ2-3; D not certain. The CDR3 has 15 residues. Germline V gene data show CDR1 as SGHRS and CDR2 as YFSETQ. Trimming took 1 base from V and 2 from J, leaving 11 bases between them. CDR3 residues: CASSLWQEITDTQYF. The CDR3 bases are TGCGCCAGCAGCTTGTGGCAGGAGATCACAGATACGCAGTATTTT. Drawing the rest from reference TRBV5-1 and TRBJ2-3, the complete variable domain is KAGVTQTPRYLIKTRGQQVTLSCSPISGHRSVSWYQQTPGQGLQFLFEYFSETQRNKGNFPGRFSGRQFSNSRSEMNVSTLELGDSALYLCASSLWQEITDTQYFGPGTRLTVL.

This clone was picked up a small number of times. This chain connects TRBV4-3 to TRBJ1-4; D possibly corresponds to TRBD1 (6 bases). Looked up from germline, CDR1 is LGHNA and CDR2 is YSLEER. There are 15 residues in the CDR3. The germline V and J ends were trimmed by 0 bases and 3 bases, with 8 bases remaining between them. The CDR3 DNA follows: TGCGCCAGCAGCCAAGATTACAGGGCTAATGAAAAACTGTTTTTT. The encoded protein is CASSQDYRANEKLFF.

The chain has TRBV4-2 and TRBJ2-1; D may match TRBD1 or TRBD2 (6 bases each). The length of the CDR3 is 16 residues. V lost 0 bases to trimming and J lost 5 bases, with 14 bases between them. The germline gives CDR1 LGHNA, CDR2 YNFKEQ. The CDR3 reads CASSQEPGGYNNEQFF. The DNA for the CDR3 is TGTGCCAGCAGCCAAGAACCCGGGGGCTACAACAATGAGCAGTTCTTC.

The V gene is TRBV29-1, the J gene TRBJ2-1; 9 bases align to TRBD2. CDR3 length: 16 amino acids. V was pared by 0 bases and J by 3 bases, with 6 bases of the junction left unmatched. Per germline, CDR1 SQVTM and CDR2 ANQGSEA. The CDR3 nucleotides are TGCAGCGTTGAAGATCGAGGGACTAGCCACTACAATGAGCAGTTCTTC. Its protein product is CSVEDRGTSHYNEQFF.

The CDR3 DNA is TGTGCCAGCAGTTTAGGACTGGGGAATCAGCCCCAGCATTTT. Its translation: CASSLGLGNQPQHF. V usage is TRBV27 and J usage is TRBJ1-5; D gene ambiguous. The V end was cut by 2 bases, the J end by 4 bases, with 9 bases between. The length of the CDR3 is 14 residues. From germline, CDR1 is MNHEY and CDR2 SMNVEV (reference sequence).

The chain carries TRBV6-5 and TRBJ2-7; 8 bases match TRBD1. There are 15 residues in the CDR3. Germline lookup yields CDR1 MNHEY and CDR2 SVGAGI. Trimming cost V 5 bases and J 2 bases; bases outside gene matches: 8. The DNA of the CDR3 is TGTGCCAGCAGTCTTTCCAGGGGGCAGACCTACGAGCAGTACTTC. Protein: CASSLSRGQTYEQYF.

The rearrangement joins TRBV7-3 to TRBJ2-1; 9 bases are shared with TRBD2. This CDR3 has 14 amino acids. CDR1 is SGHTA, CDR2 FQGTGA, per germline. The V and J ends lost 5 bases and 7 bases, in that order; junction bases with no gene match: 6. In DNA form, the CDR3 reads TGTGCCAGCAGCAATCTAGCGGGGTGGAATGAGCAGTTCTTC. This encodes CASSNLAGWNEQFF.

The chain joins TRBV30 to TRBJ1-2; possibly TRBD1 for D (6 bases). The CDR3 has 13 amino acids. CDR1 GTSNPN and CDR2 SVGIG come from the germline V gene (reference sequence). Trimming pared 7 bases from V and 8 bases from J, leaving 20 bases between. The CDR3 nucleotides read TGTGCCTTGGACGTCGTGGGGGGCGGCGGCTACACCTTC. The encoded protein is CALDVVGGGGYTF.

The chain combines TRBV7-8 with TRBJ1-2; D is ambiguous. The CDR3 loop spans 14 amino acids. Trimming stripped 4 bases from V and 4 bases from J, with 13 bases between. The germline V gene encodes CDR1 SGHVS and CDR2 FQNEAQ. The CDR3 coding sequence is TGTGCCAGCAGCTCTCGGACGGCCCCCTATGGCTACACCTTC. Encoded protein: CASSSRTAPYGYTF.

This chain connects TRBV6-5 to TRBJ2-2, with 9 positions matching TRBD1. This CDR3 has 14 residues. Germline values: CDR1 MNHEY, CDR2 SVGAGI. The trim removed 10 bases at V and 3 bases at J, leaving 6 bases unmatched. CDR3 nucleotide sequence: TGTGCCACTACAGGGGGCGCGGACACCGGGGAGCTGTTTTTT. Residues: CATTGGADTGELFF.

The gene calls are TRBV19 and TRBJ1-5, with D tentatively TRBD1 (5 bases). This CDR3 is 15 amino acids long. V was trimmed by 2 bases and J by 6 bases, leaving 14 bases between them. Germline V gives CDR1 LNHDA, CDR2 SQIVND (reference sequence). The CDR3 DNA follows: TGTGCCAGTAGTATACCCCGCAGGGACTTTCAGCCCCAGCATTTT. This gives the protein CASSIPRRDFQPQHF. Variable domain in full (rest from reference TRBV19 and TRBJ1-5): DGGITQSPKYLFRKEGQNVTLSCEQNLNHDAMYWYRQDPGQGLRLIYYSQIVNDFQKGDIAEGYSVSREKKESFPLTVTSAQKNPTAFYLCASSIPRRDFQPQHFGDGTRLSIL.

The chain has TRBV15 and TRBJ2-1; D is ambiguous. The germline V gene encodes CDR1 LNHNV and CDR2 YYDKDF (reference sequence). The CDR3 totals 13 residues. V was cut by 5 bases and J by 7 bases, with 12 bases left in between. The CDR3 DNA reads TGTGCCACCAGCGCGGCCCCTTGGAATGAGCAGTTCTTC. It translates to CATSAAPWNEQFF.

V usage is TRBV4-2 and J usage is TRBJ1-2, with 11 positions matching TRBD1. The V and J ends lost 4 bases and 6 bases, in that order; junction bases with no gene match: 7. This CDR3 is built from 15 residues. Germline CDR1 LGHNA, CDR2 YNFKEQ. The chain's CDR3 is CASSPGTGGFHGYTF. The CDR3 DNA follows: TGTGCCAGCAGCCCTGGGACAGGGGGGTTCCATGGCTACACCTTC.

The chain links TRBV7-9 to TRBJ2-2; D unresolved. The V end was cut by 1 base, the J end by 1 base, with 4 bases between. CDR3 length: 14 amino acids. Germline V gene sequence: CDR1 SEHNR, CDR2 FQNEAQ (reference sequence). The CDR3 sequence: CASSLVENTGELFF. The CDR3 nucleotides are TGTGCCAGCAGCTTAGTAGAGAACACCGGGGAGCTGTTTTTT.

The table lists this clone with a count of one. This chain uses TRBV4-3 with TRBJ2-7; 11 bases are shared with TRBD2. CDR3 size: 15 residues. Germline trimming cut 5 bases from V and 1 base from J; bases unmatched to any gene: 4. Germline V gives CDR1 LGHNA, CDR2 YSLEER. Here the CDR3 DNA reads TGCGCCAGCAGCACCCGGACTAGCGGGTCCTACGAGCAGTACTTC. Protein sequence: CASSTRTSGSYEQYF.

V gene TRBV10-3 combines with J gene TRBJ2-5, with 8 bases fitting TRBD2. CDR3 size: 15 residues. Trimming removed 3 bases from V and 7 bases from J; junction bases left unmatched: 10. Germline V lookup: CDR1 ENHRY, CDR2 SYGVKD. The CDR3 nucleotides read TGTGCCATCAGTGACCCCCCGGGACTAGGATGGACCCAGTACTTC. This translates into CAISDPPGLGWTQYF.

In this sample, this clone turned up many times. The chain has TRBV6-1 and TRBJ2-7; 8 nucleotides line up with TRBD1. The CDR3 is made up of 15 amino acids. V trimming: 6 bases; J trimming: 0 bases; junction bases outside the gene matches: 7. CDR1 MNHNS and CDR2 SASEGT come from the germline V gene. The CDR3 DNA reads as TGTGCCAGCAGGCCGGGACAGGCAAGCTCCTACGAGCAGTACTTC. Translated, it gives CASRPGQASSYEQYF.

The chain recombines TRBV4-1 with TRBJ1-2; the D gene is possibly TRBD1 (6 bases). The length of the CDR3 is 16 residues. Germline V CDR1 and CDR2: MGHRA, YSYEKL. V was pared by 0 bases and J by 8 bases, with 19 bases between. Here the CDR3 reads CASSQDLEQGVRGYTF. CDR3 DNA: TGCGCCAGCAGCCAAGACCTAGAACAGGGAGTTCGGGGCTACACCTTC.

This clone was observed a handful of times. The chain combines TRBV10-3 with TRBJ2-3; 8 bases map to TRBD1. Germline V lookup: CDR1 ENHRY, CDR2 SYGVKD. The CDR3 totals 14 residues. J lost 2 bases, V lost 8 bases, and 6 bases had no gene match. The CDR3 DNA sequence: TGTGCCATCCGACCGGGACAGGACACAGATACGCAGTATTTT. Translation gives CAIRPGQDTDTQYF.